This T cell receptor beta chain derives from a study of blood T cell repertoires in COVID-19. Germline V gene data show CDR1 as PRHDT and CDR2 as FYEKMQ (reference sequence). The CDR3 contains 16 residues. The V gene end was trimmed by 5 bases and the J gene end by 8 bases; junction bases not matched to a gene: 14. Clones were read by immunoSEQ multiplex PCR, and TCRdb kept only the in-frame ones, dropping some. There are more than 150,000 clones in the sample; about four fifths occur only once, and approximately 0.5% lies in the top ten. This receptor was identified in a man aged 55 to 70 with acute or convalescent COVID-19. The source material was peripheral blood. The chain combines TRBV13 with TRBJ1-4; TRBD1 aligns across 7 bases. DNA for the CDR3: TGTGCCAGCAGCCTACAGGGGATTGGGATGGGGGAAAAACTGTTTTTT. Amino acid sequence: CASSLQGIGMGEKLFF.